This record covers a single T cell receptor beta chain. This record comes from a study of T cell responses to AZD1222 COVID-19 vaccine. The V end was cut by 4 bases, the J end by 2 bases, with 11 bases between. Germline V gene data show CDR1 as KGHSH and CDR2 as LQKENI. The CDR3 has 14 amino acids. Method: immunoSEQ multiplex PCR; TCRdb's copy keeps in-frame clones and lacks some. Of about 20,000 clones listed, roughly 84% were seen once; the top ten hold approximately 16%. The starting material was peripheral blood, obtained 28 days after the second AZD1222 dose. This sequence joins TRBV18 and TRBJ2-5, with a weak D call TRBD1 (5 bases). The receptor comes from an adult who received the AZD1222 COVID-19 vaccine. The CDR3 here is CASSQGLGQETQYF. CDR3 DNA sequence: TGTGCCAGCTCACAGGGGCTCGGGCAAGAGACCCAGTACTTC.